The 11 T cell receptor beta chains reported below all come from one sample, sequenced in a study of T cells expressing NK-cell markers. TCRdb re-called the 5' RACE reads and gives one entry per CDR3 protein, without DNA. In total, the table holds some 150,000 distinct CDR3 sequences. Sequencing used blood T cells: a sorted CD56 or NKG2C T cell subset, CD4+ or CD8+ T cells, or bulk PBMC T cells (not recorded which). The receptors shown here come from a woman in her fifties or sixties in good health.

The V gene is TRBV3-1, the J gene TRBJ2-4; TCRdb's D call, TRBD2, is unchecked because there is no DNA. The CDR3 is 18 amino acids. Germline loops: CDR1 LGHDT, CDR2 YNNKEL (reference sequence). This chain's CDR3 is CASSQVFAGGSAKNIQYF.

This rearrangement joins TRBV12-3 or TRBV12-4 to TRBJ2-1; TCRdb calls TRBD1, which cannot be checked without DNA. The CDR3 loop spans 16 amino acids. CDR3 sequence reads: CASTTGGTPSYNEQFF.

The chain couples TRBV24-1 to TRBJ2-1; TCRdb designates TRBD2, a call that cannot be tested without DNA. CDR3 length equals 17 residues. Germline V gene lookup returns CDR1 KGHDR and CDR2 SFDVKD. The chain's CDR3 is CATSGLGLAGSYNEQFF.

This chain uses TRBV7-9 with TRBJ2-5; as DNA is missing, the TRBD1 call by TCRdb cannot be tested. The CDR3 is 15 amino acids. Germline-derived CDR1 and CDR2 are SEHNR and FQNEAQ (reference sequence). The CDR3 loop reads CASSPPGGIQETQYF. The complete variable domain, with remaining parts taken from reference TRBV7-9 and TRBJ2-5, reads DTGVSQNPRHKITKRGQNVTFRCDPISEHNRLYWYRQTLGQGPEFLTYFQNEAQLEKSRLLSDRFSAERPKGSFSTLEIQRTEQGDSAMYLCASSPPGGIQETQYFGPGTRLLVL.

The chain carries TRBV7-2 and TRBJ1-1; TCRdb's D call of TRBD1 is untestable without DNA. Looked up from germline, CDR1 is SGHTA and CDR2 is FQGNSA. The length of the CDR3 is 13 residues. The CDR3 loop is CASSPGQVPEAFF.

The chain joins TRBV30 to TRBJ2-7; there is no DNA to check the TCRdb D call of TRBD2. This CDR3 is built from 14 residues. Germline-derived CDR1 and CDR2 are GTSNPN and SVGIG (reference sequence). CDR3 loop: CAWRDAAAGYEQYF.

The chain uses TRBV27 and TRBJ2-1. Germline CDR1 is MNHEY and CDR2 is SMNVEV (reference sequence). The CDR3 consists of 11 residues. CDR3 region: CASTNRGEQFF.

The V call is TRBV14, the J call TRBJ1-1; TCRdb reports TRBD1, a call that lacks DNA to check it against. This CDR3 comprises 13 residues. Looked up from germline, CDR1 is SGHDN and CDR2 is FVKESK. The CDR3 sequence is CASSPPGPKKAFF.

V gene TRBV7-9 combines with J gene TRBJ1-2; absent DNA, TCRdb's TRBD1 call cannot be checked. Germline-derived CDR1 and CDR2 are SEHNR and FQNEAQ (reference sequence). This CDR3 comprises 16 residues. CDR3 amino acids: CASSLANTGQLYGYTF. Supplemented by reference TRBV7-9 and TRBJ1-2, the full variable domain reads DTGVSQNPRHKITKRGQNVTFRCDPISEHNRLYWYRQTLGQGPEFLTYFQNEAQLEKSRLLSDRFSAERPKGSFSTLEIQRTEQGDSAMYLCASSLANTGQLYGYTFGSGTRLTVV.

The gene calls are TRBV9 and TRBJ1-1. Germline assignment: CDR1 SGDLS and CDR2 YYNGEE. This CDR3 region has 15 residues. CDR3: CASSVGTDGNTEAFF. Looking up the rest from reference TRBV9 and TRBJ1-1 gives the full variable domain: DSGVTQTPKHLITATGQRVTLRCSPRSGDLSVYWYQQSLDQGLQFLIQYYNGEERAKGNILERFSAQQFPDLHSELNLSSLELGDSALYFCASSVGTDGNTEAFFGQGTRLTVV.

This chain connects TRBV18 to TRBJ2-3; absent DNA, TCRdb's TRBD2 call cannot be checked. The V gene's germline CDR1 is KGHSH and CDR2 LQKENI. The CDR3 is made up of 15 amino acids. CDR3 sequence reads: CASSPPGLMADTQYF.